The sequence of this T cell receptor (beta chain) was determined in a study of blood T cell repertoires in COVID-19. How the authors handled the data: Quantification of nucleated cells was approximated via reference gene primer amplification. The assay was immunoSEQ multiplex PCR, and TCRdb's table has in-frame clones only and misses some. The V and J calls and clone size are taken from that table; D and trimming were inferred from the DNA. The profile covers fewer than 65,000 clones, with 79% appearing a single time and under 30% taken by the ten largest. This TCR came from a man between 65 and 79 years old with acute or convalescent COVID-19. The sample consisted of peripheral blood.

DNA for the CDR3: TGCAGCGTTGAAACCGGGACTAGCGTTGGCGAGCAGTACTTC. Protein product: CSVETGTSVGEQYF. The rearrangement joins TRBV29-1 to TRBJ2-7; the match to TRBD2 covers 10 bases. Trimming removed 2 bases from V and 6 bases from J; junction bases left unmatched: 7. The CDR3 totals 14 residues. Germline CDR1 is SQVTM and CDR2 is ANQGSEA.